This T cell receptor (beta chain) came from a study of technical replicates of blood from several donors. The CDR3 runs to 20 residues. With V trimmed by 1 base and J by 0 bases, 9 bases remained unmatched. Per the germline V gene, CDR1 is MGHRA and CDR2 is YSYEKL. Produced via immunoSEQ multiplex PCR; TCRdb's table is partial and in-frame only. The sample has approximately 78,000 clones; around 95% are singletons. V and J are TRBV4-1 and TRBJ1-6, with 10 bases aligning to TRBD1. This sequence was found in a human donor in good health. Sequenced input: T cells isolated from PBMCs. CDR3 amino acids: CASSQGVPGQGLSYNSPLHF. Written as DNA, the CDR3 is TGCGCCAGCAGCCAAGGAGTACCGGGACAGGGGCTCTCCTATAATTCACCCCTCCACTTT.